Each of the 13 T cell receptor beta chains below was sequenced from the same sample in a study of regulatory T cells in long-lasting Graves disease. Investigators prepared the TCR beta libraries by applying iRepertoire HTBI primers and Arm-PCR of CDR3 regions. MiXCR, run by TCRdb on the multiplex PCR reads, gives a single entry per CDR3 protein. The sample lists around 450,000 distinct CDR3 sequences; 14% to 15% were seen once. Sample time point: newly diagnosed GD, antithyroid drugs for less than 3 months. After RNA was extracted from PBMCs, the TCR library was made from it. These same data were also listed under a study on T cells in Graves' hyperthyroidism and ophthalmopathy.

This specimen consisted of peripheral blood mononuclear cells (PBMCs), obtained at new diagnosis, from a patient treated with antithyroid drugs. The receptors derive from a woman in her 30s with Graves disease.

The chain is built from TRBV15 and TRBJ2-3; 7 bases agree with TRBD2. Germline-derived CDR1 and CDR2 are LNHNV and YYDKDF (reference sequence). The CDR3 length is 16 residues. V lost 0 bases and J lost 1; bases outside the gene matches: 4. The CDR3: CATSRERAGGTDTQYF. Here the CDR3 DNA reads TGTGCCACCAGCAGAGAGAGGGCGGGAGGCACAGATACGCAGTATTTT. The full variable domain, its missing parts supplied by reference TRBV15 and TRBJ2-3, is DAMVIQNPRYQVTQFGKPVTLSCSQTLNHNVMYWYQQKSSQAPKLLFHYYDKDFNNEADTPDNFQSRRPNTSFCFLDIRSPGLGDTAMYLCATSRERAGGTDTQYFGPGTRLTVL.

This clonotype was counted ten times or more. The chain joins TRBV18 to TRBJ2-5, with D possibly TRBD1 on 6 matching bases. Trimming removed 3 bases at V and 2 bases at J, with 10 bases between. Germline CDR1 KGHSH, CDR2 LQKENI. The CDR3 runs 14 residues. CDR3 amino acids: CASSPRTVQETQYF. The CDR3 DNA follows: TGTGCCAGCTCACCTAGGACAGTGCAAGAGACCCAGTACTTC.

For this clonotype: The CDR3 ends on some other residue instead of the conserved phenylalanine or tryptophan, so this is likely a read error. Because the CDR3's place on the DNA is in doubt, the DNA is left out and the CDR3 is given as listed by TCRdb. Here the CDR3 reads CASSLSAGRTQHS. This chain joins TRBV27 and TRBJ2-5; the DNA was not compared with TRBD1, the D call given in the table. The germline CDR1 and CDR2 sequences are MNHEY and SMNVEV (reference sequence). 13 amino acids form the CDR3, both terminal residues included.

The sample holds many counts of this clonotype. The rearrangement links TRBV29-1 to TRBJ2-1; TRBD2 matches at 8 bases. CDR3 length: 19 amino acids. Germline-derived CDR1 and CDR2 are SQVTM and ANQGSEA. J gave up 6 bases and V 1 base, and 20 bases lay outside the gene matches. The CDR3 DNA reads TGCAGCGTTGAAGTGGCCCTGAGGGCTGGACTAGCATTGTCCAATGAGCAGTTCTTC. Residues: CSVEVALRAGLALSNEQFF.

This clonotype was seen many times. The chain has TRBV5-1 and TRBJ2-7; a possible D gene is TRBD1 (6 bases). This CDR3 is 15 amino acids long. V dropped 4 bases and J dropped 0 bases, with 14 bases sitting between them. CDR1 is SGHRS and CDR2 is YFSETQ in the germline V gene. The CDR3 loop is CASSTSGQFSYEQYF. The DNA for the CDR3 is TGCGCCAGCAGCACCTCCGGACAGTTCTCCTACGAGCAGTACTTC.

This clonotype has at least ten counts. The CDR3 DNA reads TGTGCCATCAGTGAGTGGGGGTCCGAGCAGTTCTTC. Encoded protein: CAISEWGSEQFF. The V call is TRBV10-3, the J call TRBJ2-1; possibly TRBD1 or TRBD2 for D (5 bases each). This CDR3 is 12 amino acids long. V lost 1 base and J lost 10, with 8 bases in between. In germline, CDR1 is ENHRY, CDR2 SYGVKD.

This clonotype has just one count. J is TRBJ2-5 and V is TRBV6-1, with TRBD1 matching 9 bases. V trimming: 6 bases; J trimming: 4 bases; junction bases outside the gene matches: 12. The germline V gene has CDR1 MNHNS and CDR2 SASEGT. The length of the CDR3 is 16 residues. CDR3 sequence reads: CASRRLPGQGSETQYF. Written as DNA, the CDR3 is TGTGCCAGCAGGCGCTTACCGGGACAGGGCTCAGAGACCCAGTACTTC.

This clonotype was seen at least ten times. CDR3: CASSLRVARADTQYF. In nucleotides, the CDR3 is TGCGCCAGCAGCTTGAGGGTAGCGCGGGCAGATACGCAGTATTTT. The chain links TRBV5-1 to TRBJ2-3; TRBD2 might be the D (5 bases). The germline V and J ends were trimmed by 1 base and 4 bases, with 13 bases remaining between them. This CDR3 comprises 15 residues. From germline, CDR1 is SGHRS and CDR2 YFSETQ. The whole variable domain, filled in from reference TRBV5-1 and TRBJ2-3, reads KAGVTQTPRYLIKTRGQQVTLSCSPISGHRSVSWYQQTPGQGLQFLFEYFSETQRNKGNFPGRFSGRQFSNSRSEMNVSTLELGDSALYLCASSLRVARADTQYFGPGTRLTVL.

Many counts were recorded for this clonotype. This rearrangement joins TRBV9 to TRBJ1-1; D not resolved. The germline V gene encodes CDR1 SGDLS and CDR2 YYNGEE. Between the trimmed V and J ends, which lost 0 bases and 0 bases, there was a span of 15 bases. CDR3 length equals 17 residues. CDR3 DNA: TGTGCCAGCAGCGTAGGAAAAAGTCGGCTGGTGAACACTGAAGCTTTCTTT. The encoded protein is CASSVGKSRLVNTEAFF.

This clonotype was detected a few times. J is TRBJ2-5 and V is TRBV29-1; the D is unclear. Germline loops: CDR1 SQVTM, CDR2 ANQGSEA. There are 11 residues in the CDR3. Trimming stripped 5 bases from V and 2 bases from J, with 6 bases between. Here the CDR3 reads CSVRIQETQYF. CDR3 in DNA: TGCAGCGTTCGGATACAAGAGACCCAGTACTTC.

There are many counts of this clonotype. One junction end does not reproduce the germline sequence, and a read error may be involved. The V call is TRBV5-1, the J call TRBJ1-1; 7 bases line up with TRBD1. This CDR3 has 14 residues. Per germline, CDR1 SGHRS and CDR2 YFSETQ. DNA of the CDR3: TGTGCCAGCAGCTTGGGCAGGGGGGACACTGAAGCTTTCTTT. This gives the protein CASSLGRGDTEAFF.

This clonotype was counted at least ten times. The rearrangement links TRBV28 to TRBJ2-1; 8 nucleotides match TRBD2. Germline values: CDR1 MDHEN, CDR2 SYDVKM. Trimming at V came to 6 bases and at J to 3 bases, leaving 7 bases not matched to a gene. This CDR3 has 15 residues. The CDR3 DNA reads TGTGCCAGCAGCCCTCTTGGGACTAGCTACAATGAGCAGTTCTTC. Protein sequence: CASSPLGTSYNEQFF.

This clonotype was recorded a few times. The gene calls are TRBV29-1 and TRBJ1-6; D is ambiguous. The CDR3 length is 15 residues. Germline V gene data show CDR1 as SQVTM and CDR2 as ANQGSEA. Between the trimmed V and J ends, which lost 7 bases and 6 bases, there was a span of 19 bases. The chain's CDR3 is CSALLKDGSNSPLHF. Here the CDR3 DNA reads TGCAGCGCGCTCCTTAAGGACGGAAGTAATTCACCCCTCCACTTT.